The 25 T cell receptor beta chains listed next were all sequenced from one sample in a study of a mutant IDH1 vaccine in newly diagnosed glioma (dated by TCRdb to about 2021). The library was generated by the immunoSEQ multiplex PCR assay. The table comes from immuneACCESS by way of TCRdb, which keeps in-frame sequences with V and J called. Part of the clones is missing from these tables; in studies checked, under half for an unresolved V gene and the rest for unknown reasons. The sample yields some 87,000 clones; around four fifths were counted once. Clones ranked in the top ten supply less than 9.5% of the sample. Explained via the paper, the time point label denotes: baseline, week 1 (first vaccination visit). The treatment or condition label for this specimen denotes: pre-vaccination baseline after standard-of-care therapy. The specimen was PBMCs, collected from a glioma patient treated with radiotherapy, temozolomide or both. Receptors originate from a man aged 35-49 years with glioma.

J is TRBJ2-1 and V is TRBV6-1; D gene uncertain. V was shortened by 5 bases and J by 14 bases, with 13 bases between the two germline ends. CDR3 length equals 11 residues. Germline V gene lookup returns CDR1 MNHNS and CDR2 SASEGT. The CDR3 DNA follows: TGTGCCAGCAGTTACATGCGGAGAGAGTTCTTC. Protein product: CASSYMRREFF.

CDR3 protein: CASSPQSGGINTEAFF. The CDR3 region has the DNA TGTGCCAGCAGCCCCCAAAGCGGGGGGATCAACACTGAAGCTTTCTTT. The chain joins TRBV7-9 to TRBJ1-1; D is perhaps TRBD1 (5 bases). Germline loops: CDR1 SEHNR, CDR2 FQNEAQ (reference sequence). V was clipped by 5 bases and J by 2 bases, with 18 bases between them. The CDR3 is 16 residues long.

This chain uses TRBV5-1 with TRBJ2-5; D is possibly TRBD2 (6 bases). Germline V CDR1 and CDR2: SGHRS, YFSETQ. V was clipped by 4 bases and J by 9 bases, with 22 bases between them. The CDR3 extends over 15 amino acids. The CDR3 loop reads CASSPGIAAAVAQYF. The CDR3 DNA reads as TGCGCCAGCAGCCCCGGGATAGCGGCAGCAGTGGCCCAGTACTTC.

The J gene is TRBJ2-3, the V gene TRBV29-1; no definite D call. CDR3 length equals 14 residues. The germline CDR1 and CDR2 sequences are SQVTM and ANQGSEA. Trimming took off 6 bases at V and 0 bases at J, with 13 bases between the two ends. CDR3 bases: TGCAGCGTAGATTCTTTGGACAGCACAGATACGCAGTATTTT. Translated, it gives CSVDSLDSTDTQYF.

The CDR3 loop is CASAGDRAETQYF. For the CDR3, the DNA is TGCGCCAGCGCCGGAGACAGGGCCGAGACCCAGTACTTC. The chain combines TRBV5-1 with TRBJ2-5, with TRBD1 matching over 7 bases. Per the germline V gene, CDR1 is SGHRS and CDR2 is YFSETQ. The CDR3 is 13 amino acids. Germline trimming cut 7 bases from V and 5 bases from J; bases unmatched to any gene: 8.

The chain has TRBV4-1 and TRBJ1-4; D perhaps matches TRBD1 (5 bases). This CDR3 spans 16 amino acids. Germline V lookup: CDR1 MGHRA, CDR2 YSYEKL. Trimming stripped 0 bases from V and 5 bases from J, with 13 bases between. The CDR3 bases are TGCGCCAGCAGCCAAGATAAAGGGACTAGGAATGAAAAACTGTTTTTT. It translates to CASSQDKGTRNEKLFF.

The chain uses TRBV5-1 and TRBJ2-2, with a weak D call TRBD2 (5 bases). This CDR3 contains 14 residues. CDR1 and CDR2 (germline): SGHRS, YFSETQ. V lost 8 bases and J lost 4, with 15 bases in between. The CDR3 DNA is TGCGCCAGTGACGGTGGACGGGGCACCGGGGAGCTGTTTTTT. Protein product: CASDGGRGTGELFF.

This chain links TRBV6-5 with TRBJ2-1, with 9 bases identical to TRBD1. V was pared by 6 bases and J by 7 bases, with 10 bases of the junction left unmatched. The CDR3 loop spans 15 amino acids. Germline CDR1 reads MNHEY; CDR2 reads SVGAGI. This CDR3 reads CASRTGTGYGNEQFF. The CDR3 region has the DNA TGTGCCAGCAGGACCGGGACAGGGTATGGAAATGAGCAGTTCTTC.

The chain carries TRBV7-9 and TRBJ1-2; TRBD1 might be the D (6 bases). Per the germline V gene, CDR1 is SEHNR and CDR2 is FQNEAQ (reference sequence). This CDR3 comprises 14 residues. V gave up 5 bases and J gave up 4 bases, with 14 bases separating them. CDR3 region: CASSPIQGRYGYTF. CDR3 nucleotides: TGTGCCAGCAGCCCAATACAGGGCCGCTATGGCTACACCTTC.

The genes are TRBV6-6 and TRBJ1-6, with D uncertain. This CDR3 spans 14 amino acids. Germline V gene sequence: CDR1 MNHNY, CDR2 SVGAGI (reference sequence). Deletions cut 0 bases from V and 8 bases from J, with 8 bases between. For the CDR3, the DNA is TGTGCCAGCAGTTACTCGGCCGTTCATTCACCCCTCCACTTT. This encodes CASSYSAVHSPLHF.

The rearrangement uses TRBV7-2 and TRBJ2-5, with D possibly TRBD2 on 6 matching bases. The V end was cut by 5 bases, the J end by 2 bases, with 12 bases between. Germline CDR1 and CDR2: SGHTA and FQGNSA. CDR3 size: 14 residues. The chain's CDR3 is CASSLSGNQETQYF. The CDR3 DNA follows: TGTGCCAGCAGCCTTAGCGGAAATCAAGAGACCCAGTACTTC.

The rearrangement joins TRBV5-1 to TRBJ2-1; D may be TRBD2 (5 bases). CDR1 is SGHRS, CDR2 YFSETQ, per germline. The V and J ends lost 0 bases and 0 bases respectively, with 7 bases between them. CDR3 length: 15 amino acids. This CDR3 is CASSLDGDSYNEQFF. Written as DNA, the CDR3 is TGCGCCAGCAGCTTGGACGGGGACTCCTACAATGAGCAGTTCTTC.

The V and J genes are TRBV25-1 and TRBJ1-1; a possible D gene is TRBD1 (6 bases). This CDR3 comprises 15 residues. Deletions cut 4 bases from V and 1 base from J, with 13 bases between. Germline V lookup: CDR1 MGHDK, CDR2 SYGVNS. In DNA, the CDR3 is TGTGCCAGCAGTGGAATTCAGGGGCCGAACACTGAAGCTTTCTTT. Protein product: CASSGIQGPNTEAFF.

The chain employs TRBV7-8 and TRBJ2-7; D is possibly TRBD1 or TRBD2 (5 bases each). V lost 0 bases to trimming and J lost 1 base, with 19 bases between them. The germline CDR1 and CDR2 sequences are SGHVS and FQNEAQ. This CDR3 contains 18 residues. As DNA, the CDR3 is TGTGCCAGCAGCTTAGCCGCAACCCGGGACGGACATTCCTACGAGCAGTACTTC. It yields the protein CASSLAATRDGHSYEQYF.

The gene calls are TRBV5-1 and TRBJ1-1; possible D gene TRBD1, 6 bases. Trimming stripped 2 bases from V and 0 bases from J, with 8 bases between. This CDR3 spans 14 amino acids. Per germline, CDR1 SGHRS and CDR2 YFSETQ. In nucleotides, the CDR3 is TGCGCCAGCAGCTTTGGACAGTTGAACACTGAAGCTTTCTTT. Protein product: CASSFGQLNTEAFF.

The CDR3 spells CASSQGGTTSYNEQFF. In nucleotides, the CDR3 is TGCGCCAGCAGCCAAGGGGGGACTACCTCCTACAATGAGCAGTTCTTC. The chain is built from TRBV4-3 and TRBJ2-1; the match to TRBD2 covers 7 bases. CDR3 length: 16 residues. CDR1 is LGHNA and CDR2 is YSLEER in the germline V gene. J was trimmed by 0 bases and V by 1 base; bases with no gene match: 3.

The gene calls are TRBV11-2 and TRBJ1-1; possibly TRBD1 for D (5 bases). Trimming shortened V by 5 bases and J by 4 bases, and 20 bases separated the two germline ends. The CDR3 has 16 residues. The V gene's germline CDR1 is SGHAT and CDR2 FQNNGV. CDR3 coding DNA: TGTGCCAGCAGCCGACCGAAGACCGTTAGGGGCACTGAAGCTTTCTTT. It encodes CASSRPKTVRGTEAFF.

The J gene is TRBJ2-5, the V gene TRBV10-3; 8 nucleotides match TRBD2. Germline CDR1 is ENHRY and CDR2 is SYGVKD. The CDR3 is made up of 16 amino acids. DNA of the CDR3: TGTGCGTCCGGCGGGGGGATAGCGGGCCCCCAAGAGACCCAGTACTTC. Its translation: CASGGGIAGPQETQYF.

Turning to this clone: Other DNA sequences from this sample encode an identical CDR3 as well. The rearrangement joins TRBV15 to TRBJ1-4; a possible D gene is TRBD1 (5 bases). The CDR3 runs to 16 residues. The germline V and J ends were trimmed by 1 base and 0 bases, with 9 bases remaining between them. CDR1 is LNHNV and CDR2 is YYDKDF in the germline V gene (reference sequence). The CDR3 nucleotides are TGTGCCACCAGCAGAGTCACAGGCGCAACTAATGAAAAACTGTTTTTT. The encoded protein is CATSRVTGATNEKLFF.

The J gene is TRBJ1-5, the V gene TRBV28; possibly TRBD1 for D (6 bases). Germline values: CDR1 MDHEN, CDR2 SYDVKM. Deletions cut 7 bases from V and 4 bases from J, with 14 bases between. The CDR3 is 14 amino acids. The CDR3 region is CASKNRQANQPQHF. The DNA of the CDR3 is TGTGCCAGCAAGAATAGACAGGCTAATCAGCCCCAGCATTTT.

The sample holds one count of this clone. The chain is built from TRBV2 and TRBJ1-6; D unresolved. CDR1 and CDR2 (germline): SNHLY, FYNNEI. This CDR3 comprises 17 residues. V lost 6 bases to trimming and J lost 0 bases, with 15 bases between them. The CDR3 region has the DNA TGTGCCAGCAGCCCCTCTGGTGCTAGCTCCTATAATTCACCCCTCCACTTT. As protein: CASSPSGASSYNSPLHF.

This clone was seen more than once but under ten times. The rearrangement joins TRBV6-5 to TRBJ1-1; D call uncertain. Trimming pared 6 bases from V and 0 bases from J, leaving 14 bases between. This CDR3 spans 15 amino acids. The V gene's germline CDR1 is MNHEY and CDR2 SVGAGI. The CDR3 region is CASRPGFLLNTEAFF. The CDR3, as DNA: TGTGCCAGCAGGCCCGGGTTCCTTTTGAACACTGAAGCTTTCTTT.

The V and J genes are TRBV4-2 and TRBJ1-1, with D perhaps TRBD1 (5 bases). CDR3 size: 14 residues. The V gene's germline CDR1 is LGHNA and CDR2 YNFKEQ. Trimming left V 1 base short and J 5 bases short, with 11 bases between. The CDR3 loop reads CASSQVRGWTEAFF. DNA for the CDR3: TGTGCCAGCAGCCAAGTCCGGGGCTGGACTGAAGCTTTCTTT.

The chain combines TRBV19 with TRBJ2-2; D call uncertain. CDR1 LNHDA and CDR2 SQIVND come from the germline V gene (reference sequence). Trimming took off 5 bases at V and 0 bases at J, with 7 bases between the two ends. The CDR3 totals 14 residues. The CDR3 DNA follows: TGTGCCAGTAGTCGTTCTGCGAACACCGGGGAGCTGTTTTTT. This translates into CASSRSANTGELFF.

The chain is built from TRBV6-5 and TRBJ2-1; TRBD2 matches 14 bases. The CDR3 runs 16 residues. Trimming at V came to 0 bases and at J to 10 bases, leaving 5 bases not matched to a gene. Germline V CDR1 and CDR2: MNHEY, SVGAGI. The DNA of the CDR3 is TGTGCCAGCAGTTACTCACCGGGACTAGCGGGGGAAGAGCAGTTCTTC. It translates to CASSYSPGLAGEEQFF.